This T cell receptor beta chain was sequenced for a study of shared clonotypes between healthy human individuals. Points from the study as a whole: What naive subsets generally showed was a larger estimated richness than memory subsets showed. The four-donor shared clonotypes exceeded non-shared clonotypes in generation probability, with non-shared ones scoring lower.

The CDR3 contains 17 residues. V gave up 4 bases and J gave up 3 bases; unmatched junction bases: 14. In germline, CDR1 is SGHRS, CDR2 YFSETQ. All the donors were Caucasian adults who lived in Nashville, Tennessee. Sorted-subset replicate PCRs used 150 to 200 ng DNA, around 27,000 T cell genomes. The repertoire was sequenced with immunoSEQ multiplex PCR; TCRdb's copy has only in-frame clones and lacks some. Of roughly 1 million clones listed, under 80% were seen once; the top ten hold 1.5%. Worth noting for this clone: What it binds is not known.

The TCR was taken from a man between 18 and 29 years old in good health. The chain employs TRBV5-1 and TRBJ2-3; TRBD2 agrees at 7 bases. Sequenced material: memory CD4+ T cells sorted from blood. Subset meaning: CD45RA-negative fraction. CDR3 coding DNA: TGCGCCAGCAGCGGGCCGGGAGGCCGAGGGAGAACAGATACGCAGTATTTT. It is translated as CASSGPGGRGRTDTQYF. Looking up the rest from reference TRBV5-1 and TRBJ2-3 gives the full variable domain: KAGVTQTPRYLIKTRGQQVTLSCSPISGHRSVSWYQQTPGQGLQFLFEYFSETQRNKGNFPGRFSGRQFSNSRSEMNVSTLELGDSALYLCASSGPGGRGRTDTQYFGPGTRLTVL.